The 26 T cell receptor beta chains below come from one sample, sequenced in a study of spatial heterogeneity in lung cancer. This sample's time point: sample taken at primary tumor resection. TCRdb processed the 5' RACE reads anew with MiXCR; each CDR3 protein has one entry. Of approximately 40,000 distinct CDR3 sequences in the sample, roughly an eighth were seen once. Source: PBMCs, taken at surgery. All receptors come from a male donor with early-stage non-small cell lung cancer.

This clonotype has ten or more counts. V gene TRBV3-1 combines with J gene TRBJ2-1, with 10 bases fitting TRBD2. The length of the CDR3 is 15 residues. Germline CDR1 reads LGHDT; CDR2 reads YNNKEL (reference sequence). The ends lost 0 bases at V and 9 bases at J; junction bases unmatched: 5. The CDR3 sequence is CASSQEASGSSEQFF. The CDR3 DNA is TGTGCCAGCAGCCAAGAGGCTAGCGGGAGTAGTGAGCAGTTCTTC.

This clonotype showed up just a few times. The chain joins TRBV20-1 to TRBJ1-2, with 7 bases lining up with TRBD1. The CDR3 extends over 14 amino acids. The V gene end was trimmed by 6 bases and the J gene end by 0 bases; junction bases not matched to a gene: 7. The germline V gene encodes CDR1 DFQATT and CDR2 SNEGSKA (reference sequence). Here the CDR3 DNA reads TGCAGTGCAAAGGGGACAGTAGCTAACTATGGCTACACCTTC. It encodes CSAKGTVANYGYTF.

This clonotype showed up just a few times. The chain joins TRBV5-1 to TRBJ1-6; D is possibly TRBD1 (5 bases). V was shortened by 0 bases and J by 10 bases, with 14 bases between the two germline ends. The CDR3 runs to 15 residues. Germline CDR1 and CDR2: SGHRS and YFSETQ. CDR3 loop: CASSLDSGLGSPLHF. The CDR3 coding sequence is TGCGCCAGCAGCTTGGATTCAGGGCTTGGCTCACCCCTCCACTTT.

This clonotype was seen more than once but under ten times. This rearrangement joins TRBV18 to TRBJ1-6, with D unclear. The V gene lost 3 bases and the J gene lost 7 bases, with 7 bases spanning the gap. The CDR3 is 13 residues long. Germline loops: CDR1 KGHSH, CDR2 LQKENI. The CDR3 coding sequence is TGTGCCAGCTCACCTGATGACAATTCACCCCTCCACTTT. This codes for CASSPDDNSPLHF. Together with reference TRBV18 and TRBJ1-6, the CDR3 gives the full variable domain: NAGVMQNPRHLVRRRGQEARLRCSPMKGHSHVYWYRQLPEEGLKFMVYLQKENIIDESGMPKERFSAEFPKEGPSILRIQQVVRGDSAAYFCASSPDDNSPLHFGNGTRLTVT.

The sample holds one count of this clonotype. The gene calls are TRBV5-1 and TRBJ2-2, with 7 bases lining up with TRBD1. The CDR3 loop spans 16 amino acids. Germline V gene sequence: CDR1 SGHRS, CDR2 YFSETQ. The V and J ends lost 4 bases and 5 bases, in that order; junction bases with no gene match: 11. Here the CDR3 DNA reads TGCGCCAGCAGCCCCCACCGGGACAGAACTACCGGGGAGCTGTTTTTT. This sequence encodes CASSPHRDRTTGELFF. The full variable domain, its missing parts supplied by reference TRBV5-1 and TRBJ2-2, is KAGVTQTPRYLIKTRGQQVTLSCSPISGHRSVSWYQQTPGQGLQFLFEYFSETQRNKGNFPGRFSGRQFSNSRSEMNVSTLELGDSALYLCASSPHRDRTTGELFFGEGSRLTVL.

The rearrangement links TRBV20-1 to TRBJ1-6; D perhaps matches TRBD1 (5 bases). The germline V gene has CDR1 DFQATT and CDR2 SNEGSKA (reference sequence). This CDR3 contains 16 residues. The V end was cut by 2 bases, the J end by 9 bases, with 20 bases between. CDR3 residues: CSARLSGEGRSSPLHF. The CDR3 region has the DNA TGCAGTGCTAGACTCAGCGGGGAGGGACGTAGTTCACCCCTCCACTTT.

The CDR3 DNA reads as TGTGCCAGCAGCTCTACAGTAGCTAATTCACCCCTCCACTTT. Translating gives CASSSTVANSPLHF. The V call is TRBV21-1, the J call TRBJ1-6. TRBV21-1 is assigned pseudogene status. The CDR3 spans 14 residues.

The gene calls are TRBV12-3 or TRBV12-4 and TRBJ1-1, with 9 bases aligning to TRBD1. V trimming: 4 bases; J trimming: 7 bases; junction bases outside the gene matches: 4. The CDR3 consists of 13 residues. Written as DNA, the CDR3 is TGTGCCAGCAGTTCCGAGACAGGGGGTGAAGCTTTCTTT. The encoded protein is CASSSETGGEAFF.

This clonotype was picked up a small number of times. Its ends do not fully match the called genes, so a read error is possible. The genes are TRBV18 and TRBJ2-5; possible D gene TRBD1, 5 bases. CDR1 and CDR2 from the germline V gene are KGHSH and LQKENI. CDR3 length: 14 residues. CDR3: CASSQGPSQGTQYF. CDR3 DNA sequence: TGTGCCAGCTCACAGGGGCCCTCCCAAGGGACCCAGTACTTC.

CDR3 nucleotides: TGTGCCAGCAGCCAAGATGGGGGACAGACCTATGGCTACACCTTC. Protein product: CASSQDGGQTYGYTF. The chain has TRBV4-2 and TRBJ1-2; 7 nucleotides line up with TRBD1. Germline CDR1 is LGHNA and CDR2 is YNFKEQ. V trimming: 0 bases; J trimming: 4 bases; junction bases outside the gene matches: 5. The CDR3 runs 15 residues.

The chain joins TRBV6-6 to TRBJ2-3; possible D gene TRBD1, 6 bases. Per germline, CDR1 MNHNY and CDR2 SVGAGI (reference sequence). Trimming pared 6 bases from V and 0 bases from J, leaving 16 bases between. This CDR3 comprises 16 residues. The CDR3 bases are TGTGCCAGCAGCTCACCCTGGGGGCATAGCACAGATACGCAGTATTTT. This encodes CASSSPWGHSTDTQYF.

The chain uses TRBV4-2 and TRBJ1-5, with no clear D. This CDR3 is built from 15 residues. V was clipped by 0 bases and J by 6 bases, with 12 bases between them. CDR1 and CDR2 (germline): LGHNA, YNFKEQ. CDR3: CASSQDSDVGQPQHF. CDR3 DNA: TGTGCCAGCAGCCAAGACAGCGATGTAGGTCAGCCCCAGCATTTT.

At least ten counts were recorded for this clonotype. The V gene is TRBV7-6, the J gene TRBJ1-5; 9 bases match TRBD1. The germline gives CDR1 SGHVS, CDR2 FNYEAQ. The CDR3 totals 16 residues. Losses at the gene ends were 0 bases for V and 6 bases for J; bases not matched to a gene: 6. The CDR3 sequence is CASSLAGGTGSQPQHF. DNA of the CDR3: TGTGCCAGCAGCTTAGCGGGAGGGACAGGGAGTCAGCCCCAGCATTTT.

This clonotype was detected only a few times. The CDR3 DNA is TGTGCCAGCAGCTTTGGGGTCGCTAGCGGGATTGATACGCAGTATTTT. As protein: CASSFGVASGIDTQYF. The rearrangement links TRBV5-6 to TRBJ2-3, with 9 positions matching TRBD2. The CDR3 has 16 amino acids. Germline trimming cut 2 bases from V and 6 bases from J; bases unmatched to any gene: 10. The V gene's germline CDR1 is SGHDT and CDR2 YYEEEE. Using reference TRBV5-6 and TRBJ2-3 for the parts outside the CDR3, the full variable domain is DAGVTQSPTHLIKTRGQQVTLRCSPKSGHDTVSWYQQALGQGPQFIFQYYEEEERQRGNFPDRFSGHQFPNYSSELNVNALLLGDSALYLCASSFGVASGIDTQYFGPGTRLTVL.

In this sample, this clonotype turned up many times. V usage is TRBV6-2 or TRBV6-3 and J usage is TRBJ2-1; D might be TRBD2 (6 bases). This CDR3 contains 15 residues. Germline assignment: CDR1 MNHEY and CDR2 SVGEGT. V lost 6 bases to trimming and J lost 5 bases, with 17 bases between them. CDR3: CASSPTDWGDNEQFF. CDR3 bases: TGTGCCAGCAGCCCCACCGACTGGGGGGACAATGAGCAGTTCTTC.

This chain connects TRBV25-1 to TRBJ2-7; no definite D call. CDR3 length equals 11 residues. Germline CDR1 is MGHDK and CDR2 is SYGVNS. V was cut by 2 bases and J by 5 bases, with 4 bases left in between. The chain's CDR3 is CASSEVHEQYF. The CDR3 DNA sequence: TGTGCCAGCAGTGAAGTGCACGAGCAGTACTTC.

This clonotype was seen more than once but under ten times. The genes are TRBV13 and TRBJ2-5; perhaps TRBD2 as D (5 bases). Trimming took 5 bases from V and 5 from J, leaving 15 bases between them. Germline V gene sequence: CDR1 PRHDT, CDR2 FYEKMQ (reference sequence). The CDR3 covers 14 residues. The CDR3 region is CASSPGMGDETQYF. CDR3 nucleotide sequence: TGTGCCAGCAGCCCCGGTATGGGAGACGAGACCCAGTACTTC.

This clonotype was observed a handful of times. The J gene is TRBJ2-3, the V gene TRBV20-1, with 7 bases that match TRBD2. This CDR3 is built from 13 residues. Germline values: CDR1 DFQATT, CDR2 SNEGSKA (reference sequence). With V trimmed by 8 bases and J by 0 bases, 5 bases remained unmatched. CDR3 region: CSWRGTSTDTQYF. As DNA, the CDR3 is TGCAGTTGGCGGGGGACTAGCACAGATACGCAGTATTTT.

A note on this clonotype: It may be a read error: a sequence one base away is much more abundant. V usage is TRBV4-1 and J usage is TRBJ2-7; 12 bases line up with TRBD1. The germline V gene encodes CDR1 MGHRA and CDR2 YSYEKL. The trim removed 4 bases at V and 3 bases at J, leaving 4 bases unmatched. CDR3 length: 15 amino acids. In DNA form, the CDR3 reads TGCGCCAGCAGCCCGGGACAGGGGGCCGACTACGAGCAGTACTTC. Its translation: CASSPGQGADYEQYF.

The table lists this clonotype with a few counts. This CDR3 reads CASSYFSNQPQHF. The CDR3 region has the DNA TGTGCCAGCAGTTATTTTAGCAATCAGCCCCAGCATTTT. The rearrangement joins TRBV6-2 or TRBV6-3 to TRBJ1-5; D call uncertain. Germline V gives CDR1 MNHEY, CDR2 SVGEGT. Trimming took off 3 bases at V and 0 bases at J, with 3 bases between the two ends. CDR3 size: 13 residues.

The J gene is TRBJ2-3, the V gene TRBV7-2; D assignment may be TRBD1 or TRBD2 (5 bases each). The CDR3 length is 15 residues. Germline CDR1 and CDR2: SGHTA and FQGNSA. V was pared by 1 base and J by 1 base, with 9 bases between. This CDR3 is CASSLVGVGTDTQYF. DNA of the CDR3: TGTGCCAGCAGCTTAGTGGGGGTTGGCACAGATACGCAGTATTTT.

This clonotype was counted a few times. The chain has TRBV6-2 or TRBV6-3 and TRBJ2-1, with D perhaps matching TRBD1 (6 bases). CDR3 length: 13 residues. The V gene's germline CDR1 is MNHEY and CDR2 SVGEGT. V was clipped by 2 bases and J by 9 bases, with 11 bases between them. Here the CDR3 reads CASSYQGMGEQFF. In nucleotides, the CDR3 is TGTGCCAGCAGTTACCAGGGGATGGGTGAGCAGTTCTTC.

This clonotype was counted between two and nine times. The V and J genes are TRBV12-3 or TRBV12-4 and TRBJ2-7, with 11 positions matching TRBD1. The CDR3 is 15 amino acids. Trimming took 5 bases from V and 5 from J; bases not matched to a gene: 8. CDR3 coding DNA: TGTGCCAGCAGTGCCAGGGGGACAGGGGGGAACGAGCAGTACTTC. It yields the protein CASSARGTGGNEQYF.

V usage is TRBV18 and J usage is TRBJ2-3; D gene ambiguous. The CDR3 spans 12 residues. V lost 3 bases, J lost 3 bases, and 4 bases lay in between. Germline V gives CDR1 KGHSH, CDR2 LQKENI. The chain's CDR3 is CASSPHTDTQYF. The CDR3 DNA sequence: TGTGCCAGCTCACCTCATACAGATACGCAGTATTTT.

The rearrangement joins TRBV7-2 to TRBJ2-5; TRBD2 might be the D (5 bases). The germline gives CDR1 SGHTA, CDR2 FQGNSA. The CDR3 is 16 amino acids. With 1 base removed from V and 2 bases from J, the gap between germline ends came to 14 bases. The CDR3 protein is CASSLVPRAEQETQYF. The DNA for the CDR3 is TGTGCCAGCAGCTTAGTTCCGCGGGCGGAACAAGAGACCCAGTACTTC.

This clonotype was seen a handful of times. The chain is built from TRBV29-1 and TRBJ2-4; D gene ambiguous. The CDR3 consists of 15 residues. Germline V lookup: CDR1 SQVTM, CDR2 ANQGSEA. Between the trimmed V and J ends, which lost 0 bases and 0 bases, there was a span of 9 bases. CDR3 amino acids: CSVEDMPLAKNIQYF. The CDR3 DNA is TGCAGCGTTGAAGATATGCCTCTAGCCAAAAACATTCAGTACTTC.